This paragraph reports one TCR beta chain. Its antigen is as yet unknown. The sample is drawn from a study of regulatory dendritic cells for organ transplantation. This table comes from immunoSEQ multiplex PCR, and its TCRdb copy is limited to in-frame clones, with some not included. This table holds under 4,500 clones, around 64% found once. Notes on the study in general: Of resting T cell subsets, memory CD8+ had the most alloreactive clonotypes.

Per germline, CDR1 SGHDT and CDR2 YYEEEE. Trimming removed 2 bases from V and 1 base from J, with 9 bases in between. This CDR3 is built from 14 residues. Sorted subsets were CFSE-labeled and cultured four to five days with allogeneic dendritic cells. Naive CD45RA+ and memory CD45RO+ CD4+ or CD8+ T cells were FACS-sorted. Sequenced material: memory CD8+ T cells from blood cultured with regulatory dendritic cells. The subset here: CD45RO+ memory T cells. This rearrangement joins TRBV5-6 to TRBJ2-5; perhaps TRBD1 as D (5 bases). This receptor was taken from a human donor in good health. CDR3 bases: TGTGCCAGCAGCTTAACAGGTTTCCAAGAGACCCAGTACTTC. Translating it yields CASSLTGFQETQYF. Full variable domain (missing parts from reference TRBV5-6 and TRBJ2-5): DAGVTQSPTHLIKTRGQQVTLRCSPKSGHDTVSWYQQALGQGPQFIFQYYEEEERQRGNFPDRFSGHQFPNYSSELNVNALLLGDSALYLCASSLTGFQETQYFGPGTRLLVL.